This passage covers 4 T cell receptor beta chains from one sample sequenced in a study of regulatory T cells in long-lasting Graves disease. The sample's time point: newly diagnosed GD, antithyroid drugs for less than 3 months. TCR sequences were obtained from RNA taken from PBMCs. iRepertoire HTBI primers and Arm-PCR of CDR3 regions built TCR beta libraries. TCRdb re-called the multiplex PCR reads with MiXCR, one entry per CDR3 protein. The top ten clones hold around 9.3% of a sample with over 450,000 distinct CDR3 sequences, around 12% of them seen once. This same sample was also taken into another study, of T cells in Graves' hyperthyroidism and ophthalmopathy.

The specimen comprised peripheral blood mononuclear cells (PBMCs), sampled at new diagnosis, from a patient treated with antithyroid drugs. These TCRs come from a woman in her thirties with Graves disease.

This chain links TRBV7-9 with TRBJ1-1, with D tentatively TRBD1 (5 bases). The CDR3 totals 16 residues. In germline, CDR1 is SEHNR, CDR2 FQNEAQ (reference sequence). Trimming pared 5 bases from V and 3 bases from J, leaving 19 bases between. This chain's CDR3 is CASSPLGGYGDTEAFF. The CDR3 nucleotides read TGTGCCAGCAGCCCCCTGGGGGGGTATGGGGACACTGAAGCTTTCTTT.

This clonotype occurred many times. The CDR3 protein is CASSPGLNLPYGYTF. As DNA, the CDR3 is TGTGCCAGCAGTCCGGGCCTTAACCTACCCTATGGCTACACCTTC. The chain links TRBV27 to TRBJ1-2; no firm D call. CDR1 is MNHEY, CDR2 SMNVEV, per germline (reference sequence). Trimming stripped 5 bases from V and 4 bases from J, with 17 bases between. The CDR3 has 15 residues.

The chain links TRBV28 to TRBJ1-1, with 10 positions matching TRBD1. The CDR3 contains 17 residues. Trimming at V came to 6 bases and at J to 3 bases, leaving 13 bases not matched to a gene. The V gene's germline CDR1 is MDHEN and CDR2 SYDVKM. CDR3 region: CASRLGPVGQGHTEAFF. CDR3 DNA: TGTGCCAGCAGACTAGGACCTGTGGGACAGGGGCACACTGAAGCTTTCTTT.

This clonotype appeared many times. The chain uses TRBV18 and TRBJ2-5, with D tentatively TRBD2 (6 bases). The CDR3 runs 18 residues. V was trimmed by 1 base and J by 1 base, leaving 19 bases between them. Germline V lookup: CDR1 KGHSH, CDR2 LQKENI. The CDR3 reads CASSPRKSPGTFQETQYF. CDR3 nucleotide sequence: TGTGCCAGCTCACCACGGAAAAGTCCAGGGACTTTCCAAGAGACCCAGTACTTC.